In its sample, the clone carrying this T cell receptor beta chain was seen a few times. Its specificity is not known. This entry comes from a study of blood T cells in healthy people across ages. Primed by a sample-barcoded 5' primer and a J-beta primer mix, a second PCR proceeded for 7 to 11 cycles. TCRdb fed the 5' RACE reads into MiXCR, producing one record per CDR3 protein. The sample holds over 750,000 distinct CDR3 sequences, 25% seen once. Overall study findings and caveats: Lack of knowledge of donor CMV status possibly confounded expanded clonotype changes. Naive CD4+ cell counts and diversity both ran higher in long-lived than in aged donors.

The V gene's germline CDR1 is MGHRA and CDR2 YSYEKL. CDR3 length: 16 residues. Trimming took 1 base from V and 2 from J, leaving 13 bases between them. This sample also appeared in a second study, on T cells of mothers and their children.

Sequencing input: blood. This rearrangement joins TRBV4-1 to TRBJ2-3; D not certain. The sequence was collected from a boy between 5 and 17 years old in good health. For the CDR3, the DNA is TGCGCCAGCAGCCAAGGGCGTGGTAGACCCACAGATACGCAGTATTTT. It specifies CASSQGRGRPTDTQYF.